This entry lists 30 T cell receptor beta chains sequenced from one sample in a study of CDR3 diversity in severe acne. MiXCR was run by TCRdb on the PCR reads, yielding one entry per CDR3 protein. The table shows almost 85,000 distinct CDR3 sequences, with 50% to 65% occurring only once. Sequenced input: blood. Receptors were obtained from a male donor in good health, without acne.

This clonotype was detected many times. The genes are TRBV10-3 and TRBJ2-7, with 7 bases lining up with TRBD1. CDR1 ENHRY and CDR2 SYGVKD come from the germline V gene. The ends lost 0 bases at V and 2 bases at J; junction bases unmatched: 4. The CDR3 is made up of 15 amino acids. CDR3 in amino acids: CAISESEGTAYEQYF. CDR3 bases: TGTGCCATCAGTGAGTCTGAAGGGACAGCCTACGAGCAGTACTTC.

The rearrangement uses TRBV25-1 and TRBJ1-1, with no clear D. The CDR3 is made up of 14 amino acids. V was pared by 5 bases and J by 2 bases, with 12 bases between. In germline, CDR1 is MGHDK, CDR2 SYGVNS. Here the CDR3 reads CASSYAGINTEAFF. CDR3 sequence (DNA): TGTGCCAGCAGTTACGCCGGGATCAACACTGAAGCTTTCTTT.

On this clonotype itself: Sequence at one end of the junction differs from germline and may be a read error. The rearrangement joins TRBV6-1 to TRBJ2-7; 9 positions agree with TRBD1. There are 14 residues in the CDR3. In germline, CDR1 is MNHNS, CDR2 SASEGT. CDR3 sequence reads: CAIRDRAIPGELYF. The CDR3 nucleotides are TGTGCCATCCGGGACAGGGCAATCCCCGGGGAGCTGTACTTC.

V usage is TRBV5-5 and J usage is TRBJ2-7; D is uncertain. The ends were cut back, 4 bases at V and 3 bases at J, with 11 bases in the middle. The length of the CDR3 is 13 residues. Germline CDR1 SGHKS, CDR2 YYEKEE (reference sequence). DNA for the CDR3: TGTGCCAGCAGCCGCAGTGACGGCTACGAGCAGTACTTC. Its protein product is CASSRSDGYEQYF.

This clonotype showed up just a few times. The chain recombines TRBV7-2 with TRBJ2-2; D remains ambiguous. Deletions cut 1 base from V and 8 bases from J, with 5 bases between. The germline gives CDR1 SGHTA, CDR2 FQGNSA. The CDR3 covers 12 residues. The CDR3 protein is CASSLGRGELFF. The CDR3 nucleotides are TGTGCCAGCAGCTTAGGCAGGGGGGAGCTGTTTTTT.

J is TRBJ1-1 and V is TRBV10-3, with TRBD1 identical over 7 bases. Germline CDR1 is ENHRY and CDR2 is SYGVKD. CDR3 length: 15 amino acids. J lost 13 bases, V lost 4 bases, and 18 bases had no gene match. CDR3 amino acids: CAISGLEGARSAVFF. CDR3 bases: TGTGCCATCAGTGGACTTGAGGGGGCGCGGTCGGCTGTTTTCTTT.

This clonotype came up many times. The rearrangement links TRBV25-1 to TRBJ1-5; tentatively, D is TRBD1 (6 bases). CDR1 is MGHDK, CDR2 SYGVNS, per germline. The CDR3 covers 13 residues. Trimming cost V 5 bases and J 1 base, with 6 bases left between them. The CDR3 nucleotides read TGTGCCAGCAGTACAGGGAGCAATCAGCCCCAGCATTTT. Amino acid sequence: CASSTGSNQPQHF.

The rearrangement joins TRBV7-2 to TRBJ2-4; 7 bases align to TRBD2. The CDR3 has 15 residues. V shed 0 bases and J 6 bases; nucleotides not matched to a gene: 5. Per the germline V gene, CDR1 is SGHTA and CDR2 is FQGNSA. The CDR3 loop reads CASSLAGLIGNIQYF. The DNA for the CDR3 is TGTGCCAGCAGCTTAGCGGGACTAATTGGAAACATTCAGTACTTC. Combining the CDR3 with reference TRBV7-2 and TRBJ2-4 gives the whole variable domain GAGVSQSPSNKVTEKGKDVELRCDPISGHTALYWYRQSLGQGLEFLIYFQGNSAPDKSGLPSDRFSAERTGGSVSTLTIQRTQQEDSAVYLCASSLAGLIGNIQYFGAGTRLSVL.

Details on this clonotype: One end of the junction is discordant with germline, which a read error may explain. The CDR3 protein is CASSLEGEGLAF. The CDR3 DNA reads TGTGCCAGCAGCTTAGAGGGAGAAGGTCTAGCCTTC. This rearrangement joins TRBV7-9 to TRBJ1-2; no definite D call. CDR1 and CDR2 from the germline V gene are SEHNR and FQNEAQ (reference sequence). This CDR3 spans 12 amino acids.

By its share, this clonotype is medium-sized (0.01 to 0.1%). The rearrangement uses TRBV10-1 and TRBJ2-7; 7 positions agree with TRBD1. CDR1 WNHNN and CDR2 SYGVQD come from the germline V gene (reference sequence). There are 12 residues in the CDR3. The V and J ends lost 6 bases and 6 bases, in that order; junction bases with no gene match: 5. This CDR3 reads CASSRQGGEQYF. The DNA for the CDR3 is TGCGCCAGCAGCCGACAGGGTGGCGAGCAGTACTTC.

The gene calls are TRBV6-4 and TRBJ2-2; D is unresolved. V was trimmed by 3 bases and J by 5 bases, leaving 7 bases between them. The germline gives CDR1 MRHNA, CDR2 SNTAGT. This CDR3 region has 13 residues. The CDR3 nucleotides read TGTGCCAGCAGTGATACGGCAACCGGGGAGCTGTTTTTT. This codes for CASSDTATGELFF.

By sample fraction, this clonotype is medium-sized. This chain connects TRBV20-1 to TRBJ2-7, with D unresolved. This CDR3 is 12 amino acids long. V was clipped by 3 bases and J by 2 bases, with 8 bases between them. Germline V CDR1 and CDR2: DFQATT, SNEGSKA (reference sequence). CDR3 nucleotides: TGCAGTGCTAGCCCCGAAACCTACGAGCAGTACTTC. Residues: CSASPETYEQYF.

This clonotype was seen repeatedly, ten times or more. V is TRBV6-1 and J is TRBJ2-1, with D possibly being TRBD2 (7 bases). This CDR3 contains 15 residues. Trimming stripped 7 bases from V and 6 bases from J, with 19 bases between. The germline CDR1 and CDR2 sequences are MNHNS and SASEGT. This chain's CDR3 is CASTPWEGGLNEQFF. DNA of the CDR3: TGTGCCAGCACCCCCTGGGAGGGGGGGCTCAATGAGCAGTTCTTC.

The rearrangement uses TRBV24-1 and TRBJ1-1, with unresolved D. The length of the CDR3 is 12 residues. V was pared by 4 bases and J by 7 bases, with 9 bases between. The V gene's germline CDR1 is KGHDR and CDR2 SFDVKD. The CDR3 coding sequence is TGTGCCACCAGTGAACCGGGATTTGAAGCTTTCTTT. It is translated as CATSEPGFEAFF.

This clonotype was counted many times. This chain joins TRBV4-2 and TRBJ2-7; D might be TRBD1 (5 bases). The V end lost 4 bases, the J end lost 5 bases, and 12 bases lay between the germline ends. This CDR3 spans 13 amino acids. From germline, CDR1 is LGHNA and CDR2 YNFKEQ. The CDR3 loop is CASSLETRDEQYF. The CDR3 DNA sequence: TGTGCCAGCAGCCTGGAAACCAGGGACGAGCAGTACTTC.

This clonotype has a count of ten or more. This sequence joins TRBV3-1 and TRBJ2-7, with D maybe TRBD2 (6 bases). There are 15 residues in the CDR3. Germline V CDR1 and CDR2: LGHDT, YNNKEL (reference sequence). V lost 4 bases and J lost 3, with 16 bases in between. CDR3 protein: CASSRTGTPSYEQYF. In nucleotides, the CDR3 is TGTGCCAGCAGCCGAACCGGGACTCCAAGCTACGAGCAGTACTTC.

This clonotype appeared many times. V usage is TRBV19 and J usage is TRBJ2-7; TRBD2 agrees at 9 bases. The CDR3 contains 14 residues. The germline V gene encodes CDR1 LNHDA and CDR2 SQIVND (reference sequence). Trimming at V came to 4 bases and at J to 4 bases, leaving 5 bases not matched to a gene. The chain's CDR3 is CASSSTSGRYEQYF. In DNA, the CDR3 is TGTGCCAGTAGTAGTACTAGCGGGCGGTACGAGCAGTACTTC.

In its sample, this clonotype was seen many times. The genes are TRBV24-1 and TRBJ1-5, with a weak D call TRBD1 (6 bases). Trimming removed 5 bases at V and 4 bases at J, with 8 bases between. Germline V gene sequence: CDR1 KGHDR, CDR2 SFDVKD. CDR3 size: 13 residues. CDR3 sequence: CATSGDTNQPQHF. Here the CDR3 DNA reads TGTGCCACCAGTGGGGACACGAATCAGCCCCAGCATTTT.

The chain has TRBV6-5 and TRBJ2-3, with 10 bases identical to TRBD1. CDR3 length equals 18 residues. Germline CDR1 MNHEY, CDR2 SVGAGI. Trimming at V came to 6 bases and at J to 3 bases, leaving 15 bases not matched to a gene. CDR3: CASRPPGTGVFLTDTQYF. CDR3 coding DNA: TGTGCCAGCAGGCCCCCCGGGACAGGGGTTTTTTTGACAGATACGCAGTATTTT.

V and J are TRBV6-5 and TRBJ2-5, with TRBD2 matching over 9 bases. J lost 5 bases, V lost 5 bases, and 21 bases had no gene match. The CDR3 contains 19 residues. Per the germline V gene, CDR1 is MNHEY and CDR2 is SVGAGI. The CDR3 protein is CASSGISRLAENTGETQYF. The CDR3, as DNA: TGTGCCAGCAGTGGAATATCGCGACTAGCGGAAAACACCGGGGAGACCCAGTACTTC.

In this sample, this clonotype turned up a few times. The gene calls are TRBV6-5 and TRBJ1-1; maybe TRBD1 (6 bases). Per the germline V gene, CDR1 is MNHEY and CDR2 is SVGAGI. Trimming removed 0 bases from V and 1 base from J, with 12 bases in between. CDR3 length equals 16 residues. The CDR3 loop is CASSYSTARGNTEAFF. In nucleotides, the CDR3 is TGTGCCAGCAGTTACTCGACGGCCAGGGGGAACACTGAAGCTTTCTTT.

A single count supports this clonotype. V is TRBV20-1 and J is TRBJ2-7; 7 nucleotides line up with TRBD1. Germline CDR1 DFQATT, CDR2 SNEGSKA (reference sequence). Losses at the gene ends were 3 bases for V and 0 bases for J; bases not matched to a gene: 5. The CDR3 totals 14 residues. CDR3 sequence reads: CSARTGLGSYEQYF. The CDR3 region has the DNA TGCAGTGCTAGGACAGGGTTGGGCTCCTACGAGCAGTACTTC.

The V and J genes are TRBV20-1 and TRBJ1-2; possibly TRBD1 for D (5 bases). The CDR3 loop spans 12 amino acids. The germline CDR1 and CDR2 sequences are DFQATT and SNEGSKA (reference sequence). V was pared by 0 bases and J by 13 bases, with 15 bases between. The chain's CDR3 is CSARESQGLPTF. The DNA for the CDR3 is TGCAGTGCTAGAGAGTCGCAGGGCCTACCCACCTTC.

The sample holds many counts of this clonotype. V and J are TRBV6-2 or TRBV6-3 and TRBJ2-3, with TRBD2 as a possible D gene (5 bases). The germline V gene encodes CDR1 MNHEY and CDR2 SVGEGT. V dropped 5 bases and J dropped 2 bases, with 11 bases sitting between them. The length of the CDR3 is 14 residues. The CDR3 DNA reads TGTGCCAGCAGTCACGACCGGGACACAGATACGCAGTATTTT. This translates into CASSHDRDTDTQYF.

This clonotype occurred once. This sequence joins TRBV20-1 and TRBJ1-1; D gene unclear. V lost 3 bases to trimming and J lost 4 bases, with 9 bases between them. Germline V gene data show CDR1 as DFQATT and CDR2 as SNEGSKA (reference sequence). The length of the CDR3 is 12 residues. CDR3 region: CSARWRSTEAFF. In DNA, the CDR3 is TGCAGTGCTAGGTGGCGGAGCACTGAAGCTTTCTTT.

With regard to this clonotype: No DNA is shown, since the ends of the CDR3 on it are uncertain; the CDR3 is the one TCRdb lists. The rearrangement uses TRBV20-1 and TRBJ1-6; TRBD1, as called in the table, went unchecked against the DNA. Counting both end residues, the CDR3 totals 22 amino acids. Germline CDR1 and CDR2: DFQATT and SNEGSKA (reference sequence). The CDR3 sequence is CSEKSTINEQFFGPGTRSPLHF.

This clonotype has ten or more counts. The V and J genes are TRBV9 and TRBJ2-7, with D perhaps matching TRBD1 (6 bases). The CDR3 is 13 amino acids. Germline-derived CDR1 and CDR2 are SGDLS and YYNGEE. V gave up 7 bases and J gave up 2 bases, with 13 bases separating them. The DNA of the CDR3 is TGTGCCAGCGCTAGGGACACCACCTACGAGCAGTACTTC. This encodes CASARDTTYEQYF.

This chain connects TRBV27 to TRBJ2-5; D is perhaps TRBD1 (7 bases). The length of the CDR3 is 17 residues. Germline values: CDR1 MNHEY, CDR2 SMNVEV (reference sequence). The V and J ends lost 1 base and 0 bases respectively, with 15 bases between them. In DNA, the CDR3 is TGTGCCAGCAGTTTATTAGGAGGGGGCCGTGACCAAGAGACCCAGTACTTC. It codes for CASSLLGGGRDQETQYF.

The chain employs TRBV20-1 and TRBJ1-6; tentatively, D is TRBD1 (6 bases). Trimming shortened V by 3 bases and J by 0 bases, and 9 bases separated the two germline ends. Looked up from germline, CDR1 is DFQATT and CDR2 is SNEGSKA (reference sequence). This CDR3 is built from 15 residues. The CDR3 spells CSARQGSSYNSPLHF. The CDR3 region has the DNA TGCAGTGCTAGGCAGGGGAGCTCCTATAATTCACCCCTCCACTTT.

Within the sample, this clonotype is medium-sized (0.01 to 0.1%). The rearrangement uses TRBV7-8 and TRBJ2-7; 9 bases map to TRBD1. V dropped 6 bases and J dropped 1; count of bases not matched to a gene: 7. Germline values: CDR1 SGHVS, CDR2 FQNEAQ. The CDR3 contains 15 residues. This chain's CDR3 is CASSRQTGGSYEQYF. CDR3 nucleotides: TGTGCCAGCAGTCGCCAGACAGGGGGTTCCTACGAGCAGTACTTC.